The TCR beta chain under discussion was sequenced for a study of T cell responses to AZD1222 COVID-19 vaccine (dated by TCRdb to about 2021). Turning to the overall study: AZD1222 recipients whose second dose came at about 4 weeks and those whose second dose came at about 12 weeks were combined into one group, since spike-specific TCR depth and breadth did not differ between the two schedules. A total of 230 to 250 trial participants underwent TCR sequencing, of whom nearly 210 had received two doses of AZD1222 and approximately 25 had received two doses of the MenACWY control vaccine. Enrollment into the trials was organized by age into subgroups of 18-55, 56-69 and 70-plus years, and those subgroups contained roughly 140, 27 and 60 TCR-sequenced participants, respectively. Overall results and qualifications from the work: After two AZD1222 doses, both the breadth and the depth of spike-specific TCRs were significantly higher than at day 0 and than in MenACWY recipients. In the small 56-69-year group, the increase in depth fell short of significance, most likely because of low power. Conclusions about previously exposed vaccinees are limited, since just five or six AZD1222 recipients were seropositive for SARS-CoV-2 at baseline. No day 14 peak-response samples were available, so repertoires were characterized only after the peak T cell response. CD4 TCRs associated with the vaccine covered the entire spike protein, and the dominant responses were in regions 160-218 and 743-854. Participants were mostly white British, with more females than males. The authors suggested clonal diversity may have been underestimated. Nearly half of unique spike-specific TCRs reportedly recognized epitopes outside regions mutated in the B.1.351 and B.1.1.7 variants.

Turning to this clone: Its antigen remains undetermined. Base qualities were left out, and no much larger clone turns up one base away.

The CDR3 regions of human TCRbeta chains were analyzed by immunosequencing. As for how the authors treated the data: TCRs in the repertoires were matched against a reference library of SARS-CoV-2-specific TCRs that had been generated with the MIRA antigen-specificity platform. Breadth was defined as the fraction of unique TCRs that were SARS-CoV-2-associated, and depth was defined as the fraction of total T cells that were SARS-CoV-2-associated. Each spike-specific TCR was assigned to its reactive spike region and to a CD4 or CD8 class using the MIRA data. Log10-transformed breadth and depth values were compared by one-way ANOVA with Sidak's multiple comparisons tests. This is the immuneACCESS table as TCRdb keeps it, with only in-frame sequences that have V and J called. A part of the clones is gone; compared with another copy, unresolved V genes explain less than half, and the rest is unexplained. Clone size and the V and J calls come from that table; the DNA yielded D and trimming. This sample lists over 130,000 clones; 85% to 90% were detected once. The ten biggest clones cover around 3.5% of the sample.

Inclusive of the bounding cysteine and phenylalanine, the CDR3 is 11 residues long. The only DNA kept is the CDR3, 33 bases in frame from the first base. Trimming at the junction amounts to 1 base on V and 8 bases on J, and the germline ends lie 0 bases apart. The germline V gene supplies CDR1 SGHTA and CDR2 FQGNSA. The time point label, as the study defines it: baseline before first vaccination. The vaccinee samples were drawn from two UK trials, COV001 and COV002, one of which was a single-blind randomized controlled phase 2/3 trial testing AZD1222 (ChAdOx1 nCoV-19) in healthy adults. For TCRbeta chain sequencing, PBMC samples were collected from trial participants at day 0 and at day 28 after the second dose.

The chain joins TRBV7-2 to TRBJ1-6; the D gene remains uncertain. Specimen: peripheral blood, collected on day 0 of AZD1222 vaccination. This TCR derives from an adult in good health. The nucleotide sequence reads as follows: TGTGCCAGCAGCTTAGATTCACCCCTCCACTTT. The translation is CASSLDSPLHF.